The source of this T cell receptor beta chain is a study of blood T cell repertoires in COVID-19. Overall study context: Both acute and convalescent COVID-19 samples were obtained from the United States, Italy and Spain. PBMCs, B-cell-depleted T cells, or T cells provided the cDNA or gDNA that made up the material.

Source study methods: Quantification of nucleated cells was approximated via reference gene primer amplification. This table comes from immunoSEQ multiplex PCR, and its TCRdb copy is limited to in-frame clones, with some not included. V and J calls and clone size are given by that table; D and trimming were obtained from the DNA. Of 85,000 to 130,000 clones in the sample, more than 80% were seen once. V trimming: 7 bases; J trimming: 0 bases; junction bases outside the gene matches: 11. The CDR3 runs to 17 residues. The source is a woman aged 55-69 years with acute or convalescent COVID-19. The rearrangement joins TRBV23-1 to TRBJ2-2; 7 nucleotides agree with TRBD1. TRBV23-1 carries the ORF label, with uncertain function. Sequencing input: peripheral blood. CDR3: CASTTERTGPNTGELFF. The CDR3 bases are TGCGCCAGCACAACAGAAAGGACAGGTCCGAACACCGGGGAGCTGTTTTTT.